This is a list of T cell receptor beta chains from one sample in a study of shared clonotypes between healthy human individuals. Clones were read by immunoSEQ multiplex PCR, and TCRdb kept only the in-frame ones, dropping some. The sample carries millions of clones, 90% to 95% recorded once. Input material: naive CD4+ T cells sorted from blood. The receptor source for this set is a man between 18 and 29 years old in good health. Both conserved end residues are part of each CDR3. Fields, in order: J gene, D gene, clone size, V gene, CDR3 DNA, CDR3 protein. A D gene is named only where the DNA matches it firmly. Clone size appears in some rows only: once, few, many, or a class for an expanded clone.

TRBJ2-1 | TRBD1 | - | TRBV5-6 | TGTGCCAGCTCAGGACAGGGGCCGGGGGAGCAGTTCTTC | CASSGQGPGEQFF
TRBJ2-5 | - | - | TRBV6-1 | TGTGCCAGCAGTGAACCCCCGAGGAGAGAGACCCAGTACTTC | CASSEPPRRETQYF
TRBJ2-3 | TRBD1 | - | TRBV5-1 | TGCGCCAGCAGCTTGGGGACAGGGGGAACAGATACGCAGTATTTT | CASSLGTGGTDTQYF
TRBJ2-7 | - | - | TRBV7-9 | TGTGCCAGCAGCTTCTCCAGGAGGGGAGGTACAGACGAGCAGTACTTC | CASSFSRRGGTDEQYF
TRBJ2-3 | - | - | TRBV7-2 | TGTGCCAGCAGCTCCTCGGCGGTTACTAGCACAGATACGCAGTATTTT | CASSSSAVTSTDTQYF
TRBJ1-1 | TRBD1 | - | TRBV30 | TGTGCCTGGAGTGTATTTGGGACAGGGGAAGCTTTCTTT | CAWSVFGTGEAFF
TRBJ1-4 | - | - | TRBV10-3 | TGTGCCATCAGCCCAAGGGGGGCTAATGAAAAACTGTTTTTT | CAISPRGANEKLFF
TRBJ2-6 | - | - | TRBV27 | TGTGCCAGCAGTACAAGCGGGACAGTCTTTCTCTCTGGGGCCAACGTCCTGACTTTC | CASSTSGTVFLSGANVLTF
TRBJ2-7 | TRBD2 | once | TRBV25-1 | TGTGCCAGCAGCCTACCCGGACTAGCGGGAGTAGAGCAGTACTTC | CASSLPGLAGVEQYF
TRBJ2-1 | - | - | TRBV18 | TGTGCCAGCTCTCCCGCGAATCGGAAAGTCTACTACAATGAGCAGTTCTTC | CASSPANRKVYYNEQFF
TRBJ2-7 | - | - | TRBV6-5 | TGTGCCAGCAGCACGGACAACTACGAGCAGTACTTC | CASSTDNYEQYF
TRBJ1-4 | - | - | TRBV2 | TGTGCCAGCCGATCGGGGCAGCAGAATGAAAAACTGTTTTTT | CASRSGQQNEKLFF
TRBJ1-2 | - | - | TRBV4-1 | TGCGCCAGCAGCCAAGATCTGGGGGGGATTGGCTACACCTTC | CASSQDLGGIGYTF
TRBJ1-4 | TRBD1 | once | TRBV19 | TGTGCCAGTACCCCCGGGGACAGGGTTTATGAAAAACTGTTTTTT | CASTPGDRVYEKLFF
TRBJ2-7 | - | - | TRBV21-1 | TGTGCCAGCAGACTAACAGGACAGGGCACGCTACGGGAGCAGTACTTC | CASRLTGQGTLREQYF
TRBJ1-4 | TRBD1 | - | TRBV30 | TGTGCCTGGAGCGCTGACAGGGGGCGCGGTAAGGGAGAAAAACTGTTTTTT | CAWSADRGRGKGEKLFF
TRBJ2-2 | - | - | TRBV7-2 | TGTGCCAGCAGCCCTCCTGGGAGCGGAGCGACCGGGGAGCTGTTTTTT | CASSPPGSGATGELFF
TRBJ2-2 | TRBD1 | - | TRBV7-2 | TGTGCCAGCAGCTTAGTGTACAGGGGTAAGGGTCAGAACACCGGGGAGCTGTTTTTT | CASSLVYRGKGQNTGELFF
TRBJ2-5 | - | - | TRBV19 | TGTGCCAGTAGTATGGTTGCAGGAGGAAAAGAGACCCAGTACTTC | CASSMVAGGKETQYF
TRBJ2-1 | - | - | TRBV5-1 | TGCGCCAGCAGCTTGGAGTGGAGCTCCTACAATGAGCAGTTCTTC | CASSLEWSSYNEQFF
TRBJ1-2 | - | - | TRBV14 | TGTGCCAGCAGCCAAGATCTTTTCTATGGCTACACCTTC | CASSQDLFYGYTF
TRBJ1-2 | TRBD1 | - | TRBV28 | TGTGCCAGCAGTTTCGGGGACAGGGGGCAGGATGGCTACACCTTC | CASSFGDRGQDGYTF
TRBJ1-5 | - | - | TRBV2 | TGTGCCAGCAGTGGGTCTTTTAGCAATCAGCCCCAGCATTTT | CASSGSFSNQPQHF